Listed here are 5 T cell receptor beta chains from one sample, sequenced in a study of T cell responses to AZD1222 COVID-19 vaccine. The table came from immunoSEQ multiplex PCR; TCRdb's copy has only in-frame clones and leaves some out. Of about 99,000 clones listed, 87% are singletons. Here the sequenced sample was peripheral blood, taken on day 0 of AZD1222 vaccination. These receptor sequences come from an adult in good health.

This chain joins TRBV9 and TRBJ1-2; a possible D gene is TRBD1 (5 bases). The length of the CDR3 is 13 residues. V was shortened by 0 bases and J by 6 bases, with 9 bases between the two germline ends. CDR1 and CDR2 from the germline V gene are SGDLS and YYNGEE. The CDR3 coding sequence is TGTGCCAGCAGCGTAGGGGGCGATAATGGCTACACCTTC. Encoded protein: CASSVGGDNGYTF.

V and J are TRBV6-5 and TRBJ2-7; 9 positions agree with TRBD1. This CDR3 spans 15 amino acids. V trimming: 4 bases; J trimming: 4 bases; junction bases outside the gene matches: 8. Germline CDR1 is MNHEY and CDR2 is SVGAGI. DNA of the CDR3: TGTGCCAGCAGTTTCACGGGACAGGGCAGTTACGAGCAGTACTTC. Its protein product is CASSFTGQGSYEQYF.

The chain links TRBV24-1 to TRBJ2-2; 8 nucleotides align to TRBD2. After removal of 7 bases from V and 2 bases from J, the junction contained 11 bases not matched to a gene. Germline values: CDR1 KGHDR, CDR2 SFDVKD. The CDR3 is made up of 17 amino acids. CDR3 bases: TGTGCCACCAGCGGCGCCGGACTAGCTTTTAACACCGGGGAGCTGTTTTTT. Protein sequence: CATSGAGLAFNTGELFF.

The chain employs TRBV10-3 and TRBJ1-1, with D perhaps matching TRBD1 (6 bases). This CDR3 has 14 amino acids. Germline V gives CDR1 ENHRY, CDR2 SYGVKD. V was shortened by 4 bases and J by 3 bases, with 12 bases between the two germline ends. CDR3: CAISAQGYDTEAFF. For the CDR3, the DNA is TGTGCCATCAGTGCACAGGGTTACGACACTGAAGCTTTCTTT.

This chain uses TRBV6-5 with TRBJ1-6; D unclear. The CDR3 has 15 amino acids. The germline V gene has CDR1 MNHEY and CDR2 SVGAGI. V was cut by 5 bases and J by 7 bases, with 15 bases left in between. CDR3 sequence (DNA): TGTGCCAGCAGTCCCCGGGAGGACGGAAATTCACCCCTCCACTTT. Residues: CASSPREDGNSPLHF.